The sequence of this TCR beta chain was determined in a study of blood T cell repertoires in COVID-19. The overall study: The samples span acute and convalescent COVID-19 from the United States, Italy and Spain. PBMCs, B-cell-depleted T cells, or T cells provided the cDNA or gDNA that made up the material.

As processed by the authors: Amplification with reference gene primers provided the estimates of nucleated cell counts. Clones were read by immunoSEQ multiplex PCR, and TCRdb kept only the in-frame ones, dropping some. Clone size and V and J calls were adopted from that table, with D and trimming inferred from the DNA. The sample lists 160,000 or so clones, approximately 92% occurring once. This clonotype was sampled from a woman aged 35 to 49 with acute or convalescent COVID-19. Specimen: peripheral blood.

The DNA of the CDR3 is TGTGCCAGCAGCCCCGGGAATGAAAAACTGTTTTTT. Protein sequence: CASSPGNEKLFF. The genes are TRBV5-5 and TRBJ1-4; D gene ambiguous. Between the trimmed V and J ends, which lost 4 bases and 5 bases, there was a span of 6 bases. The CDR3 is made up of 12 amino acids. Germline values: CDR1 SGHKS, CDR2 YYEKEE (reference sequence).